The 22 T cell receptor beta chains reported below all come from one sample, sequenced in a study of shared clonotypes between healthy human individuals. The table came from immunoSEQ multiplex PCR; TCRdb's copy has only in-frame clones and leaves some out. The sample lists some 1 million clones, about 70% occurring once. The sample taken for sequencing was memory CD4+ T cells sorted from blood. The subset denotes: CD45RA-negative fraction. These receptors originate from a man younger than 35 in good health.

The gene calls are TRBV5-4 and TRBJ2-7; perhaps D is TRBD1 or TRBD2 (5 bases each). With 0 bases removed from V and 2 bases from J, the gap between germline ends came to 12 bases. The germline CDR1 and CDR2 sequences are SGHNT and YYREEE (reference sequence). The CDR3 totals 15 residues. CDR3 DNA: TGTGCCAGCAGCTTGGGGGGGTCCCTTCCCTACGAGCAGTACTTC. Translated, it gives CASSLGGSLPYEQYF.

On this clone: Just one base apart from a much larger clone, this may be a read error. The chain links TRBV27 to TRBJ2-2, with 13 bases that match TRBD2. Germline CDR1 and CDR2: MNHEY and SMNVEV (reference sequence). CDR3 size: 15 residues. With 5 bases clipped from V and 6 bases from J, the junction kept 3 bases outside the gene matches. CDR3 amino acids: CASSALAGGPGELFF. The CDR3 DNA reads TGTGCCAGCAGTGCACTAGCGGGAGGGCCCGGGGAGCTGTTTTTT.

In this sample, this clone turned up a few times. The chain combines TRBV18 with TRBJ2-1; 9 bases match TRBD1. This CDR3 comprises 15 residues. The trim removed 6 bases at V and 6 bases at J, leaving 9 bases unmatched. CDR1 KGHSH and CDR2 LQKENI come from the germline V gene. The CDR3 DNA is TGTGCCAGCTCCCTCGGGACAGGGAGGCTCAATGAGCAGTTCTTC. Its protein is CASSLGTGRLNEQFF. Filled out from reference TRBV18 and TRBJ2-1, the complete variable domain reads NAGVMQNPRHLVRRRGQEARLRCSPMKGHSHVYWYRQLPEEGLKFMVYLQKENIIDESGMPKERFSAEFPKEGPSILRIQQVVRGDSAAYFCASSLGTGRLNEQFFGPGTRLTVL.

This chain uses TRBV7-8 with TRBJ1-1; D is possibly TRBD1 (6 bases). The CDR3 is 13 amino acids. Germline V gene data show CDR1 as SGHVS and CDR2 as FQNEAQ. Trimming took 5 bases from V and 4 from J, leaving 11 bases between them. The CDR3 region has the DNA TGTGCCAGCAGCCTTAAGGGGGGCACTGAAGCTTTCTTT. This gives the protein CASSLKGGTEAFF.

This clone was picked up a small number of times. V gene TRBV9 combines with J gene TRBJ2-1; D gene uncertain. Germline CDR1 and CDR2: SGDLS and YYNGEE. This CDR3 contains 12 residues. Trimming took 1 base from V and 8 from J, leaving 7 bases between them. CDR3 sequence reads: CASSVSEYEQFF. The CDR3 DNA follows: TGTGCCAGCAGCGTATCCGAATATGAGCAGTTCTTC.

The V gene is TRBV7-9, the J gene TRBJ2-1; TRBD2 might be the D (5 bases). The CDR3 sequence is 17 residues long. V gave up 1 base and J gave up 8 bases, with 21 bases separating them. From germline, CDR1 is SEHNR and CDR2 FQNEAQ (reference sequence). The CDR3 region has the DNA TGTGCCAGCAGCTTAGGGCGGGCCCGCCAGACCGCGGATGAGCAGTTCTTC. It translates to CASSLGRARQTADEQFF.

This chain connects TRBV11-2 to TRBJ2-4; 8 positions agree with TRBD2. Unmatched junction bases numbered 5, after V lost 5 bases and J lost 2 bases. Germline CDR1 is SGHAT and CDR2 is FQNNGV. The CDR3 loop spans 15 amino acids. The CDR3 DNA reads TGTGCCAGCAGCCATAGCGGGACGTCCAAAAACATTCAGTACTTC. This sequence encodes CASSHSGTSKNIQYF.

This clone was counted between two and nine times. The rearrangement joins TRBV30 to TRBJ2-3; 7 nucleotides align to TRBD2. The CDR3 sequence is 14 residues long. Trimming took 3 bases from V and 8 from J; bases not matched to a gene: 11. Germline V CDR1 and CDR2: GTSNPN, SVGIG (reference sequence). The CDR3 nucleotides are TGTGCCTGGAGGAGCGGGGTTTCCTTTGGTACGCAGTATTTT. Amino acid sequence: CAWRSGVSFGTQYF.

In this sample, this clone turned up once. The chain links TRBV28 to TRBJ1-5; tentative D call: TRBD1 (6 bases). CDR3 length equals 16 residues. Trimming left V 8 bases short and J 2 bases short, with 19 bases between. CDR1 MDHEN and CDR2 SYDVKM come from the germline V gene. The CDR3 bases are TGTGCCAGCTCACCCTGGGCCGGACAGCGCAATCAGCCCCAGCATTTT. The encoded protein is CASSPWAGQRNQPQHF.

The chain carries TRBV7-8 and TRBJ1-1; D not resolved. Germline loops: CDR1 SGHVS, CDR2 FQNEAQ. V was shortened by 3 bases and J by 3 bases, with 11 bases between the two germline ends. The CDR3 loop spans 14 amino acids. This CDR3 reads CASSLRTWDTEAFF. The DNA of the CDR3 is TGTGCCAGCAGCTTGAGGACCTGGGACACTGAAGCTTTCTTT. The complete variable domain, with remaining parts taken from reference TRBV7-8 and TRBJ1-1, reads GAGVSQSPRYKVAKRGQDVALRCDPISGHVSLFWYQQALGQGPEFLTYFQNEAQLDKSGLPSDRFFAERPEGSVSTLKIQRTQQEDSAVYLCASSLRTWDTEAFFGQGTRLTVV.

The chain employs TRBV6-5 and TRBJ2-7, with D tentatively TRBD2 (8 bases). The CDR3 contains 16 residues. In germline, CDR1 is MNHEY, CDR2 SVGAGI. V lost 4 bases, J lost 1 base, and 17 bases lay in between. The CDR3 region has the DNA TGTGCCAGCAGTTCCCCGGGAGGGGGCAGGTCCTACGAGCAGTACTTC. Translation: CASSSPGGGRSYEQYF.

This clone has just a few counts. The chain links TRBV28 to TRBJ2-1, with D unclear. The CDR3 totals 12 residues. Trimming took off 6 bases at V and 8 bases at J, with 11 bases between the two ends. The germline gives CDR1 MDHEN, CDR2 SYDVKM. DNA of the CDR3: TGTGCCAGCAGCCTTCGCGGCGATGAGCAGTTCTTC. Its translation is CASSLRGDEQFF.

This chain joins TRBV28 and TRBJ2-3; D gene unclear. Germline CDR1 is MDHEN and CDR2 is SYDVKM. The CDR3 loop spans 17 amino acids. The ends were cut back, 5 bases at V and 3 bases at J, with 21 bases in the middle. The CDR3 DNA sequence: TGTGCCAGCAGTCCGCGTCCCTCCTGGGGAACTACAGATACGCAGTATTTT. Its translation is CASSPRPSWGTTDTQYF.

This clone was seen only a few times. This sequence joins TRBV10-3 and TRBJ1-1, with 9 bases fitting TRBD1. V lost 6 bases to trimming and J lost 8 bases; unmatched junction nucleotides: 7. This CDR3 comprises 13 residues. Germline CDR1 is ENHRY and CDR2 is SYGVKD. CDR3 residues: CAISWGQGGEAFF. The CDR3 nucleotides read TGTGCCATCAGCTGGGGACAGGGTGGAGAAGCTTTCTTT.

The gene calls are TRBV4-1 and TRBJ2-1, with 12 positions matching TRBD2. With V trimmed by 3 bases and J by 5 bases, 2 bases remained unmatched. The CDR3 spans 15 residues. Germline CDR1 and CDR2: MGHRA and YSYEKL. CDR3 residues: CASSHGLAGHNEQFF. CDR3 DNA sequence: TGCGCCAGCAGCCACGGACTAGCGGGACACAATGAGCAGTTCTTC.

V and J are TRBV2 and TRBJ2-5, with D possibly TRBD2 on 5 matching bases. Trimming took 0 bases from V and 5 from J, leaving 13 bases between them. CDR3 size: 15 residues. CDR1 and CDR2 from the germline V gene are SNHLY and FYNNEI. The CDR3 is CASSEARSSWETQYF. Written as DNA, the CDR3 is TGTGCCAGCAGTGAAGCGCGGTCTAGCTGGGAGACCCAGTACTTC.

The V and J genes are TRBV7-2 and TRBJ2-7; 8 bases are shared with TRBD2. There are 12 residues in the CDR3. V lost 7 bases to trimming and J lost 2 bases; unmatched junction nucleotides: 1. The germline V gene encodes CDR1 SGHTA and CDR2 FQGNSA. The CDR3: CASKAGAYEQYF. The CDR3, as DNA: TGTGCCAGCAAAGCGGGAGCCTACGAGCAGTACTTC.

The genes are TRBV2 and TRBJ2-4, with a tentative D call TRBD2 (6 bases). CDR3 size: 15 residues. The germline V gene has CDR1 SNHLY and CDR2 FYNNEI. The ends were cut back, 4 bases at V and 0 bases at J, with 10 bases in the middle. CDR3 DNA sequence: TGTGCCAGCAGTGGGGGGGAACTAGCCAAAAACATTCAGTACTTC. This gives the protein CASSGGELAKNIQYF. Using reference TRBV2 and TRBJ2-4 for the parts outside the CDR3, the full variable domain is EPEVTQTPSHQVTQMGQEVILRCVPISNHLYFYWYRQILGQKVEFLVSFYNNEISEKSEIFDDQFSVERPDGSNFTLKIRSTKLEDSAMYFCASSGGELAKNIQYFGAGTRLSVL.

The chain couples TRBV30 to TRBJ1-6, with D perhaps matching TRBD1 (6 bases). The V gene's germline CDR1 is GTSNPN and CDR2 SVGIG (reference sequence). This CDR3 is built from 13 residues. Trimming shortened V by 5 bases and J by 7 bases, and 12 bases separated the two germline ends. The CDR3 region has the DNA TGTGCCTGGGGTTCTAGGGGGAATTCACCCCTCCACTTT. Amino acids: CAWGSRGNSPLHF. The full variable domain, completed using reference TRBV30 and TRBJ1-6, is SQTIHQWPATLVQPVGSPLSLECTVEGTSNPNLYWYRQAAGRGLQLLFYSVGIGQISSEVPQNLSASRPQDRQFILSSKKLLLSDSGFYLCAWGSRGNSPLHFGNGTRLTVT.

The chain carries TRBV6-5 and TRBJ2-5; D may be TRBD1 (5 bases). Trimming took off 5 bases at V and 1 base at J, with 5 bases between the two ends. The CDR3 runs 12 residues. Germline CDR1 MNHEY, CDR2 SVGAGI. CDR3 protein: CASSDSQETQYF. The CDR3 DNA sequence: TGTGCCAGCAGTGACAGCCAAGAGACCCAGTACTTC.

The CDR3 sequence is CASSLGAEANYGYTF. CDR3 nucleotides: TGTGCCAGCAGCTTGGGGGCAGAAGCTAACTATGGCTACACCTTC. The chain has TRBV5-4 and TRBJ1-2; no definite D call. CDR1 is SGHNT and CDR2 is YYREEE in the germline V gene (reference sequence). Trimming took off 0 bases at V and 0 bases at J, with 9 bases between the two ends. This CDR3 is built from 15 residues.

The rearrangement links TRBV7-2 to TRBJ2-3, with 16 positions matching TRBD2. Per the germline V gene, CDR1 is SGHTA and CDR2 is FQGNSA. This CDR3 has 17 residues. J lost 5 bases, V lost 5 bases, and 7 bases had no gene match. CDR3 nucleotide sequence: TGTGCCAGCAGCATCGGGACTAGCGGGAGGGCCTTAGATACGCAGTATTTT. Amino acids: CASSIGTSGRALDTQYF.